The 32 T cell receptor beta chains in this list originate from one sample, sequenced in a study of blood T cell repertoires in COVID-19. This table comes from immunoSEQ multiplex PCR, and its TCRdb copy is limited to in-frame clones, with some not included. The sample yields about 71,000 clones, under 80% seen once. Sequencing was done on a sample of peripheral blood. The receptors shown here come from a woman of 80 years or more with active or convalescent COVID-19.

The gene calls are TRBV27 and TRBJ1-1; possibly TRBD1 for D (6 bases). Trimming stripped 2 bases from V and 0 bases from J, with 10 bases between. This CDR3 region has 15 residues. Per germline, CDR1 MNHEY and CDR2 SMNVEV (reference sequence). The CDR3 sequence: CASSLMDSLNTEAFF. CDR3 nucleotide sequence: TGTGCCAGCAGTTTAATGGACAGCTTGAACACTGAAGCTTTCTTT.

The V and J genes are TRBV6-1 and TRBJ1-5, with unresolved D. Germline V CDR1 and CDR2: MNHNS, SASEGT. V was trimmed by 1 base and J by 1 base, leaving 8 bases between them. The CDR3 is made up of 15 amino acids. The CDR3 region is CASSEDAGSNQPQHF. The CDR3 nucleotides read TGTGCCAGCAGTGAAGACGCAGGAAGCAATCAGCCCCAGCATTTT.

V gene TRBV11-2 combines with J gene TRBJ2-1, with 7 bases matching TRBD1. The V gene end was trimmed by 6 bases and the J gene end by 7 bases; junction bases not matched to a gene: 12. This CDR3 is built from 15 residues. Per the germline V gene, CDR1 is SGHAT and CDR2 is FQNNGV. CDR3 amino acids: CASSPSYRGKNEQFF. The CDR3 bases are TGTGCCAGCAGTCCCTCGTACAGGGGTAAGAATGAGCAGTTCTTC.

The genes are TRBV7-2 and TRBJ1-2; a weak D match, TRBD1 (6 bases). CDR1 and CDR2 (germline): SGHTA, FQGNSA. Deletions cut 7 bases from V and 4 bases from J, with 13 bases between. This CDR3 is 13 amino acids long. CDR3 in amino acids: CASTPTRGYGYTF. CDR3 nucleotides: TGTGCCAGCACCCCAACCAGGGGCTATGGCTACACCTTC.

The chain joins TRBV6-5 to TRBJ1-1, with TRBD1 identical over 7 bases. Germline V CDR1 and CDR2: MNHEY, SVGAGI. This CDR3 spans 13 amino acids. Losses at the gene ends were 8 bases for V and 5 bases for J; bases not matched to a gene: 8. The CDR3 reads CASGGQLGTEAFF. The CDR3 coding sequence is TGTGCCAGCGGGGGACAGCTAGGGACTGAAGCTTTCTTT.

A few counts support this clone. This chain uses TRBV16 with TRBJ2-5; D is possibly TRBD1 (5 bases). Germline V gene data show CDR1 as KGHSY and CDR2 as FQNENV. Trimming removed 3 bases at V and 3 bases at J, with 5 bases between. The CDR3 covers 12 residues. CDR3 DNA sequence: TGTGCCAGCAGCCAGACAGAAGAGACCCAGTACTTC. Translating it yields CASSQTEETQYF.

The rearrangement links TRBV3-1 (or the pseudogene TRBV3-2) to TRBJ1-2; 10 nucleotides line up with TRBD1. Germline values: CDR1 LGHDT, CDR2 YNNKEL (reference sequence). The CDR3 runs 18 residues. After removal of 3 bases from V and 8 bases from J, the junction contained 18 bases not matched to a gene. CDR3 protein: CASSHAKVRDRGPRGYTF. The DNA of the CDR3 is TGTGCCAGCAGCCACGCCAAAGTACGGGACAGGGGACCACGGGGCTACACCTTC.

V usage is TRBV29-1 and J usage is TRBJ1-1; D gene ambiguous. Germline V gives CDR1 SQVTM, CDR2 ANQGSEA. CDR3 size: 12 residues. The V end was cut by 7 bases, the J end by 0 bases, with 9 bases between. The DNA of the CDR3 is TGCAGCGCTAAGCAATTGAACACTGAAGCTTTCTTT. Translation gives CSAKQLNTEAFF.

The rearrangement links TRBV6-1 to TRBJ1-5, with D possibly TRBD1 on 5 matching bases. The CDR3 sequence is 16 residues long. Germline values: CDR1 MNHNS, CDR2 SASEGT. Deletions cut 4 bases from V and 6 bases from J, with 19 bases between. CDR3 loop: CASSAAIQGGAQPQHF. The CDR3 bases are TGTGCCAGCAGTGCAGCAATTCAGGGAGGTGCTCAGCCCCAGCATTTT.

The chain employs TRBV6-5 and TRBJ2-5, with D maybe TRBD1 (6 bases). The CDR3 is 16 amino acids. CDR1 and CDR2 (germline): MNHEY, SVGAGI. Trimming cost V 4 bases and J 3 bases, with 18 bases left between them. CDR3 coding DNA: TGTGCCAGCAGTTTCAAACGCCCCTACAGGGAAGAGACCCAGTACTTC. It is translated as CASSFKRPYREETQYF.

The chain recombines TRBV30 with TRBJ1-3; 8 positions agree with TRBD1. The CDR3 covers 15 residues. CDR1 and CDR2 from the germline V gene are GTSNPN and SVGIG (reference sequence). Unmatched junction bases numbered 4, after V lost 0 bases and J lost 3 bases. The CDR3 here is CAWSVPTGVGNTIYF. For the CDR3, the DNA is TGTGCCTGGAGTGTACCGACAGGGGTTGGAAACACCATATATTTT.

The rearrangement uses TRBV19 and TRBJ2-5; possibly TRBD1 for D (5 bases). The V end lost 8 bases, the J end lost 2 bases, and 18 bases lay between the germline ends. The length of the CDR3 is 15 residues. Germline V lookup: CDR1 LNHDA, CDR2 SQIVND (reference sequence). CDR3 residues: CASSPSRQIQETQYF. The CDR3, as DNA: TGTGCCAGTTCCCCTTCCAGACAGATTCAAGAGACCCAGTACTTC.

The CDR3 coding sequence is TGTGCCAGCAGTACCTTCGGGGGCTACACCTTC. This translates into CASSTFGGYTF. V and J are TRBV28 and TRBJ1-2, with D uncertain. Trimming left V 5 bases short and J 8 bases short, with 9 bases between. The germline gives CDR1 MDHEN, CDR2 SYDVKM. The CDR3 contains 11 residues.

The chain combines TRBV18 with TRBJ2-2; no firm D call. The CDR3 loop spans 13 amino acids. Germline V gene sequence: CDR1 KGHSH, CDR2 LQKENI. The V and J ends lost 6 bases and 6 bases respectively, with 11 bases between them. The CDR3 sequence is CASSPRGPGELFF. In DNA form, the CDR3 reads TGTGCCAGCTCGCCGCGCGGTCCCGGGGAGCTGTTTTTT.

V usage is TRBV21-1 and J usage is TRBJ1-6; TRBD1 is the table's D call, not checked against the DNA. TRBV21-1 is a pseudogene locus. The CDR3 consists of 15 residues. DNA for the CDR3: TGTGCCAGCTCCTTAAGACGGCAGGCTATCCCACCCCTCCACTTT. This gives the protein CASSLRRQAIPPLHF.

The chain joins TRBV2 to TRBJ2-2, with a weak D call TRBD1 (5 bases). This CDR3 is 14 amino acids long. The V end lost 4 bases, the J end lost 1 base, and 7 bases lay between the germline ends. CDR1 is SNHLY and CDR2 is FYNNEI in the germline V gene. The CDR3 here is CASSARVNTGELFF. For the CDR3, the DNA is TGTGCCAGCAGTGCCAGGGTGAACACCGGGGAGCTGTTTTTT.

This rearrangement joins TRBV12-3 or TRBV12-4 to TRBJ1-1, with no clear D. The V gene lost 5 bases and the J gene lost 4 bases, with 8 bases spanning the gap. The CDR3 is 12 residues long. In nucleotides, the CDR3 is TGTGCCAGCAGTCCCGGGGTCACTGAAGCTTTCTTT. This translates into CASSPGVTEAFF.

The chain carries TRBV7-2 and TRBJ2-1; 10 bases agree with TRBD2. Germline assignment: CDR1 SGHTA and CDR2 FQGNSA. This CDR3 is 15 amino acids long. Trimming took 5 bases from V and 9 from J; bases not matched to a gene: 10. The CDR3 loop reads CASSPGGLASSEQFF. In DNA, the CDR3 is TGTGCCAGCAGCCCCGGGGGACTAGCGAGTAGTGAGCAGTTCTTC.

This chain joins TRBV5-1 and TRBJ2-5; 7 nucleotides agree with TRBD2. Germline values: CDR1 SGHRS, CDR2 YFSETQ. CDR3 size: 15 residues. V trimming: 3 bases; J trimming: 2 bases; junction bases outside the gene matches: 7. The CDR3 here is CASSYSLADQETQYF. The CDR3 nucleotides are TGCGCCAGCAGCTATTCCCTAGCGGATCAAGAGACCCAGTACTTC.

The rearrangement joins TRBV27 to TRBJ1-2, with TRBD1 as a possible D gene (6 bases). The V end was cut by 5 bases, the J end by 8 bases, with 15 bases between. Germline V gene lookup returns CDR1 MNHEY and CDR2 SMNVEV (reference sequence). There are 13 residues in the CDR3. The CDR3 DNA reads TGTGCCAGCAGTCCGACAGGAGCGGAGGGCTACACCTTC. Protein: CASSPTGAEGYTF.

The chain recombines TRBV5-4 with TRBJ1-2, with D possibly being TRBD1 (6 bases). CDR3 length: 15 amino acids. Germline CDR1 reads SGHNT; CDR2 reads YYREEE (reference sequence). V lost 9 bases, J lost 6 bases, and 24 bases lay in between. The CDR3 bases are TGTGCCACAAGAGGTGGGGGGGCATTTGAGAATGGCTACACCTTC. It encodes CATRGGGAFENGYTF.

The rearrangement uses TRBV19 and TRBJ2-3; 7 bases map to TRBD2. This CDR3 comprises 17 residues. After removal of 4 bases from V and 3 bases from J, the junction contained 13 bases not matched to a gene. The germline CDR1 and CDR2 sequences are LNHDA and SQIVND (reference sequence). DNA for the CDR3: TGTGCCAGTAGTACAGGCGGGGGTGCGGTATGGACAGATACGCAGTATTTT. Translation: CASSTGGGAVWTDTQYF.

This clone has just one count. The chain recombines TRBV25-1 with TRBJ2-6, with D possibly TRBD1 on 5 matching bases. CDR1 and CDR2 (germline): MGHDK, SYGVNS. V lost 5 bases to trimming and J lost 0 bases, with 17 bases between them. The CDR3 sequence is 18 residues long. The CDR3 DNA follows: TGTGCCAGCAGTAGTACACCAGGGCGAAGCTCTGGGGCCAACGTCCTGACTTTC. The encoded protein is CASSSTPGRSSGANVLTF.

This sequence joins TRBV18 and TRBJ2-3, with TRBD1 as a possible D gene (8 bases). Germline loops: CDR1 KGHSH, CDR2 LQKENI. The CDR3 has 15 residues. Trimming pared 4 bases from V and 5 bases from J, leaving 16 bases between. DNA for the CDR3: TGTGCCAGCTCACTTGTGACAGGGGAGGGAGATACGCAGTATTTT. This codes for CASSLVTGEGDTQYF.

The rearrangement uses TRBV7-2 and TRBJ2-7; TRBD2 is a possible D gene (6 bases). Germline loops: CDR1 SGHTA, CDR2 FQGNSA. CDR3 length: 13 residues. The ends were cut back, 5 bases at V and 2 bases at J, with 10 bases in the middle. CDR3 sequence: CASSRGAPYEQYF. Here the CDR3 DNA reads TGTGCCAGCAGCCGCGGGGCTCCCTACGAGCAGTACTTC.

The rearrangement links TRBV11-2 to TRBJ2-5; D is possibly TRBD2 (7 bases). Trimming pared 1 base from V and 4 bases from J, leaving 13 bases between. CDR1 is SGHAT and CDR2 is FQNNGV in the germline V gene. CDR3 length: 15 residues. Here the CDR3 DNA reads TGTGCCAGCAGCTTAGGGACAAGGGGGGGAGAGACCCAGTACTTC. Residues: CASSLGTRGGETQYF.

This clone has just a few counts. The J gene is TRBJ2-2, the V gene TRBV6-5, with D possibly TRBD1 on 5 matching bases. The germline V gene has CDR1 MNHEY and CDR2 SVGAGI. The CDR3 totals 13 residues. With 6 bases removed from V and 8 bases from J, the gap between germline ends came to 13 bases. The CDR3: CASSQSRVGELFF. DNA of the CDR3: TGTGCCAGCAGCCAGAGCAGGGTGGGGGAGCTGTTTTTT.

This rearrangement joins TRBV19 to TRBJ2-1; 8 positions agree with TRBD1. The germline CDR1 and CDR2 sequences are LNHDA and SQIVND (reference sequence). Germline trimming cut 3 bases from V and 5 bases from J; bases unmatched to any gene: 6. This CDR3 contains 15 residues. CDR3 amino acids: CASSIRGQANNEQFF. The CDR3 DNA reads TGTGCCAGTAGTATTAGGGGACAGGCGAACAATGAGCAGTTCTTC. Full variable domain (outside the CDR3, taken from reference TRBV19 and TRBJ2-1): DGGITQSPKYLFRKEGQNVTLSCEQNLNHDAMYWYRQDPGQGLRLIYYSQIVNDFQKGDIAEGYSVSREKKESFPLTVTSAQKNPTAFYLCASSIRGQANNEQFFGPGTRLTVL.

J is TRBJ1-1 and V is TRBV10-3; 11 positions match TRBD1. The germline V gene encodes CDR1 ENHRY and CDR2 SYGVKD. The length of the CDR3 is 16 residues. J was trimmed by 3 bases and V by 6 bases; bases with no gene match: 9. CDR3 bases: TGTGCCATCAGCGGGACAGGGGGGGGGACCTACACTGAAGCTTTCTTT. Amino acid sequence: CAISGTGGGTYTEAFF.

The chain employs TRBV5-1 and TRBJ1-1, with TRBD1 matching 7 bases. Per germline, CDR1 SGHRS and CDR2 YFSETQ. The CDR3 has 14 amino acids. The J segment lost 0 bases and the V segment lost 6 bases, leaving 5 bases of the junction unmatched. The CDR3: CASNLGTVNTEAFF. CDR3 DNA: TGCGCCAGCAACCTAGGGACAGTGAACACTGAAGCTTTCTTT.

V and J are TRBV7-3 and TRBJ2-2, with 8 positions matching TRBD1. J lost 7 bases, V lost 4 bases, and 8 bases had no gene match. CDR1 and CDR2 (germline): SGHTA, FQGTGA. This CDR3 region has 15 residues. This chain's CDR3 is CASSSDQGAGGELFF. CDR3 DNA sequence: TGTGCCAGCAGCTCCGATCAGGGGGCGGGCGGGGAGCTGTTTTTT. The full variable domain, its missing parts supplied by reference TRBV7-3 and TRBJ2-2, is GAGVSQTPSNKVTEKGKYVELRCDPISGHTALYWYRQSLGQGPEFLIYFQGTGAADDSGLPNDRFFAVRPEGSVSTLKIQRTERGDSAVYLCASSSDQGAGGELFFGEGSRLTVL.

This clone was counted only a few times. Here the CDR3 DNA reads TGTGCCAGCAGCCCCGGTGCGAGTTACACTGAAGCTTTCTTT. Residues: CASSPGASYTEAFF. The chain has TRBV9 and TRBJ1-1; D is ambiguous. Deletions cut 4 bases from V and 3 bases from J, with 13 bases between. The CDR3 has 14 amino acids. In germline, CDR1 is SGDLS, CDR2 YYNGEE.